This entry lists 15 T cell receptor beta chains sequenced from one sample in a study of CD8 T cells in Susac syndrome. With random hexamers, reverse transcription was performed on roughly 0.45 to 1 ug of RNA. From the immunoSEQ multiplex PCR reads, TCRdb called clonotypes with MiXCR, one entry per CDR3 protein. The sample shows about 120,000 distinct CDR3 sequences, 90% to 95% of them seen only once. The sequenced sample was CD4+ T cells from PBMCs. These receptors all come from a human donor in good health.

The J gene is TRBJ1-2, the V gene TRBV6-5, with a tentative D call TRBD1 (5 bases). This CDR3 contains 14 residues. V lost 4 bases, J lost 6 bases, and 15 bases lay in between. Germline CDR1 reads MNHEY; CDR2 reads SVGAGI. CDR3 sequence: CASSSFRGINGYTF. CDR3 bases: TGTGCCAGCAGTTCGTTTCGGGGGATCAATGGCTACACCTTC.

This clonotype was counted once. The chain combines TRBV20-1 with TRBJ1-2; 7 nucleotides match TRBD1. The CDR3 has 13 amino acids. Trimming removed 8 bases from V and 3 bases from J; junction bases left unmatched: 9. Germline values: CDR1 DFQATT, CDR2 SNEGSKA (reference sequence). The CDR3 here is CSSEDRRDYGYTF. The CDR3, as DNA: TGCAGTTCCGAGGACAGGAGGGACTATGGCTACACCTTC.

The chain carries TRBV11-1 and TRBJ1-2; D is possibly TRBD1 (6 bases). Trimming removed 3 bases from V and 6 bases from J, with 11 bases in between. CDR1 is SGHAT, CDR2 FQDESV, per germline (reference sequence). The CDR3 has 13 amino acids. DNA for the CDR3: TGTGCCAGCAGCTTTCGACAGGAAGATGGCTACACCTTC. Translated, it gives CASSFRQEDGYTF.

The chain has TRBV6-1 and TRBJ1-5, with D unclear. V was shortened by 1 base and J by 3 bases, with 13 bases between the two germline ends. The CDR3 length is 16 residues. Germline CDR1 reads MNHNS; CDR2 reads SASEGT. CDR3 protein: CASSEVGSDNNQPQHF. For the CDR3, the DNA is TGTGCCAGCAGTGAAGTGGGCAGTGATAACAATCAGCCCCAGCATTTT.

This chain links TRBV6-5 with TRBJ2-1, with TRBD2 matching 7 bases. The J segment lost 0 bases and the V segment lost 3 bases, leaving 2 bases of the junction unmatched. This CDR3 region has 15 residues. Germline V gene lookup returns CDR1 MNHEY and CDR2 SVGAGI. CDR3 in DNA: TGTGCCAGCAGTTATGGGGGGGGCTCCTACAATGAGCAGTTCTTC. It translates to CASSYGGGSYNEQFF.

The chain recombines TRBV28 with TRBJ2-7, with TRBD1 identical over 7 bases. Trimming took 1 base from V and 0 from J; bases not matched to a gene: 6. The germline V gene has CDR1 MDHEN and CDR2 SYDVKM. The CDR3 covers 16 residues. The CDR3 is CASSLYQGTVSYEQYF. In DNA form, the CDR3 reads TGTGCCAGCAGTTTATACCAAGGGACAGTCTCCTACGAGCAGTACTTC.

V is TRBV28 and J is TRBJ2-7, with 8 bases lining up with TRBD2. There are 17 residues in the CDR3. Trimming at V came to 2 bases and at J to 7 bases, leaving 16 bases not matched to a gene. Per germline, CDR1 MDHEN and CDR2 SYDVKM. CDR3 bases: TGTGCCAGCAGTTTAGGGTTTGGCGGGAGGCTCCCAGGGGAGCAGTACTTC. Translated, it gives CASSLGFGGRLPGEQYF. Full variable domain (remainder filled in from reference TRBV28 and TRBJ2-7): DVKVTQSSRYLVKRTGEKVFLECVQDMDHENMFWYRQDPGLGLRLIYFSYDVKMKEKGDIPEGYSVSREKKERFSLILESASTNQTSMYLCASSLGFGGRLPGEQYFGPGTRLTVT.

The rearrangement joins TRBV5-1 to TRBJ1-1; D ambiguous. The V gene's germline CDR1 is SGHRS and CDR2 YFSETQ. V lost 0 bases and J 4 bases, leaving 13 bases between the germline ends. CDR3 length: 15 amino acids. The CDR3 sequence is CASSLVGGRITEAFF. CDR3 in DNA: TGCGCCAGCAGCTTGGTGGGAGGGAGGATCACTGAAGCTTTCTTT.

The V gene is TRBV12-3 or TRBV12-4, the J gene TRBJ2-1; 8 bases match TRBD2. The V gene end was trimmed by 6 bases and the J gene end by 6 bases; junction bases not matched to a gene: 10. The CDR3 loop spans 15 amino acids. The DNA of the CDR3 is TGTGCCAGCAGCTCAACCAGCGGGAGCGGCAATGAGCAGTTCTTC. It codes for CASSSTSGSGNEQFF.

The rearrangement links TRBV5-1 to TRBJ2-7; 9 bases are a match to TRBD1. CDR3 length equals 17 residues. Per the germline V gene, CDR1 is SGHRS and CDR2 is YFSETQ. The junction had 14 bases not matched to a gene; V was cut back by 1 base and J by 6 bases. The CDR3 sequence is CASSLSARGQGVGEQYF. The DNA for the CDR3 is TGCGCCAGCAGCTTGTCCGCGAGGGGACAGGGTGTAGGCGAGCAGTACTTC.

This clonotype has a single count. V is TRBV7-2 and J is TRBJ1-1; a possible D gene is TRBD1 (5 bases). V was pared by 5 bases and J by 4 bases, with 14 bases between. Per the germline V gene, CDR1 is SGHTA and CDR2 is FQGNSA. The CDR3 totals 14 residues. CDR3 region: CASSPGGGSTEAFF. The CDR3 nucleotides are TGTGCCAGCAGCCCCGGGGGGGGGAGCACTGAAGCTTTCTTT.

The V and J genes are TRBV7-9 and TRBJ2-4, with 10 bases aligning to TRBD1. Unmatched junction bases numbered 4, after V lost 4 bases and J lost 7 bases. The CDR3 is 14 residues long. Germline CDR1 SEHNR, CDR2 FQNEAQ (reference sequence). CDR3 loop: CASSSRGQGNIQYF. The CDR3 nucleotides are TGTGCCAGCAGCTCACGGGGACAGGGGAACATTCAGTACTTC.

This chain links TRBV28 with TRBJ2-5; 7 positions agree with TRBD2. V shed 4 bases and J 2 bases; nucleotides not matched to a gene: 4. The CDR3 loop spans 14 amino acids. Germline values: CDR1 MDHEN, CDR2 SYDVKM. The CDR3 spells CASSSGLRQETQYF. As DNA, the CDR3 is TGTGCCAGCAGTTCGGGACTAAGACAAGAGACCCAGTACTTC.

This clonotype was detected only once. The chain is built from TRBV5-1 and TRBJ2-1, with D perhaps matching TRBD1 (5 bases). V gave up 1 base and J gave up 5 bases, with 13 bases separating them. CDR3 length equals 15 residues. Germline V gene data show CDR1 as SGHRS and CDR2 as YFSETQ. CDR3 sequence: CASSLLGAMDNEQFF. For the CDR3, the DNA is TGCGCCAGCAGCTTGCTAGGGGCGATGGACAATGAGCAGTTCTTC. The variable domain in full, completed from reference TRBV5-1 and TRBJ2-1, reads KAGVTQTPRYLIKTRGQQVTLSCSPISGHRSVSWYQQTPGQGLQFLFEYFSETQRNKGNFPGRFSGRQFSNSRSEMNVSTLELGDSALYLCASSLLGAMDNEQFFGPGTRLTVL.

This clonotype was seen only once. The chain recombines TRBV20-1 with TRBJ2-7; 7 bases are shared with TRBD2. Trimming removed 3 bases from V and 3 bases from J; junction bases left unmatched: 8. The germline V gene encodes CDR1 DFQATT and CDR2 SNEGSKA (reference sequence). The CDR3 is made up of 14 amino acids. The CDR3 region has the DNA TGCAGTGCTAGGTTTGAGGGACTAAACTACGAGCAGTACTTC. Translating it yields CSARFEGLNYEQYF.